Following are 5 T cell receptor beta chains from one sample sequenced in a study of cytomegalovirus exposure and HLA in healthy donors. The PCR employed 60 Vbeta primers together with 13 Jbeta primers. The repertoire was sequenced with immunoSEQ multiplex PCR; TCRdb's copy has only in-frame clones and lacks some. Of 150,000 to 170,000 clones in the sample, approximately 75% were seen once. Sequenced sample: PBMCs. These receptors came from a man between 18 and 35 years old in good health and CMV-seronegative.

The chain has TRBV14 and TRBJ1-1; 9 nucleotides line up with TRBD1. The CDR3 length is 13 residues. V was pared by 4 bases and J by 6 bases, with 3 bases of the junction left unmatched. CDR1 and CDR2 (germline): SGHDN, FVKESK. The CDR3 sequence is CASSRDRASEAFF. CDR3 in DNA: TGTGCCAGCAGCCGGGACAGGGCTTCTGAAGCTTTCTTT.

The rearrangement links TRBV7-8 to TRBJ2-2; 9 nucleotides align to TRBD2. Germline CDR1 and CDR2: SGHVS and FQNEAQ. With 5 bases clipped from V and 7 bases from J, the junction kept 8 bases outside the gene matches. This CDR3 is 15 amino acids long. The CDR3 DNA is TGTGCCAGCAGCCCTGGGACTAGCTTTAACGGGGAGCTGTTTTTT. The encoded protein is CASSPGTSFNGELFF. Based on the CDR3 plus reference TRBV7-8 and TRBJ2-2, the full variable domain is GAGVSQSPRYKVAKRGQDVALRCDPISGHVSLFWYQQALGQGPEFLTYFQNEAQLDKSGLPSDRFFAERPEGSVSTLKIQRTQQEDSAVYLCASSPGTSFNGELFFGEGSRLTVL.

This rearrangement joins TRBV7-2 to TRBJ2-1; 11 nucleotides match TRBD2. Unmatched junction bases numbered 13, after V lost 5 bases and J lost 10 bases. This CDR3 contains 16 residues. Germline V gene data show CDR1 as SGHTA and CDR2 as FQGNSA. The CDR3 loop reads CASSPPGLAVLGEQFF. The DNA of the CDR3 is TGTGCCAGCAGCCCGCCGGGACTAGCGGTCCTGGGGGAGCAGTTCTTC.

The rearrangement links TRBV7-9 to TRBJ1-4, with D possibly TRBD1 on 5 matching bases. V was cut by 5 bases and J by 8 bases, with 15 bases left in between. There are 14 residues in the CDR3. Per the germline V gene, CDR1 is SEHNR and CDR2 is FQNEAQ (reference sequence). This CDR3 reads CASSQGHGWEKLFF. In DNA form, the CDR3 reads TGTGCCAGCAGCCAAGGACATGGGTGGGAAAAACTGTTTTTT.

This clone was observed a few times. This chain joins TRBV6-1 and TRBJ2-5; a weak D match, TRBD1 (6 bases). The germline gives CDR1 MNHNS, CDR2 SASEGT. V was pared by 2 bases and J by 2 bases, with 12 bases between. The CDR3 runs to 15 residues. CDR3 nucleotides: TGTGCCAGCAGTGAACGGGTGACAGGACAAGAGACCCAGTACTTC. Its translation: CASSERVTGQETQYF.